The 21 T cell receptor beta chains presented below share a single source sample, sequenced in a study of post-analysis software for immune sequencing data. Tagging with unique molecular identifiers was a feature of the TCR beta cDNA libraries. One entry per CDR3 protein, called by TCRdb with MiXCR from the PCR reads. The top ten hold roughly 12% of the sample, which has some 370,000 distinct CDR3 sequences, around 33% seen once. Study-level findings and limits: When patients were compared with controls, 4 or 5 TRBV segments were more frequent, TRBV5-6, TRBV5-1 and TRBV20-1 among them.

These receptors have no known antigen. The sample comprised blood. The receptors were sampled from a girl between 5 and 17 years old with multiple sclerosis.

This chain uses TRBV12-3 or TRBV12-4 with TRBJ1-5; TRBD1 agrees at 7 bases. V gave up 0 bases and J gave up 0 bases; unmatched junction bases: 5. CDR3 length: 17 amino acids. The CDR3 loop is CASSLAVGQHSNQPQHF. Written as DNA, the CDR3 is TGTGCCAGCAGTTTAGCCGTGGGACAGCATAGCAATCAGCCCCAGCATTTT.

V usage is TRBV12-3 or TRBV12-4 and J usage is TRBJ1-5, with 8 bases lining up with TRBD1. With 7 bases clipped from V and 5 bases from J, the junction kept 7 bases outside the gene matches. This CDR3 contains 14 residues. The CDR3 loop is CASTADREYQPQHF. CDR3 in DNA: TGTGCCAGCACCGCGGACAGGGAATATCAGCCCCAGCATTTT.

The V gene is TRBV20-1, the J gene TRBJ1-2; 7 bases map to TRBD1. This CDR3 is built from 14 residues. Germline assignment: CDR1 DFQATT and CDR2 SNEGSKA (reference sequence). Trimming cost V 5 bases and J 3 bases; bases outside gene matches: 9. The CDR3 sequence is CSAVRQGQDYGYTF. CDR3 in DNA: TGCAGTGCTGTTCGACAGGGCCAGGACTATGGCTACACCTTC.

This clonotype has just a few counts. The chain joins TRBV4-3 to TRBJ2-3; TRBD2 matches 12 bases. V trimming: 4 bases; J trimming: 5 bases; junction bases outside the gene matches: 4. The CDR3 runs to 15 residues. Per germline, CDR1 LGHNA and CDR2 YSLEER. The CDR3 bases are TGCGCCAGCAGCCGTCTAGCGGGGGGGCAAGATACGCAGTATTTT. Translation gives CASSRLAGGQDTQYF.

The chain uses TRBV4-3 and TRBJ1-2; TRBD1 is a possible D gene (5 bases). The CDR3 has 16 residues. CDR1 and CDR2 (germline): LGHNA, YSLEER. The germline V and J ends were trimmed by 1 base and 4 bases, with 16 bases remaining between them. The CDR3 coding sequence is TGCGCCAGCAGCCAAGTGTTGCGGGGCGGTCGCTATGGCTACACCTTC. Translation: CASSQVLRGGRYGYTF.

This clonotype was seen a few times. CDR3 amino acids: CSAREKALQETQYF. The CDR3 DNA is TGCAGTGCTAGAGAAAAAGCGCTCCAAGAGACCCAGTACTTC. This chain joins TRBV20-1 and TRBJ2-5, with unresolved D. Germline CDR1 and CDR2: DFQATT and SNEGSKA (reference sequence). V dropped 0 bases and J dropped 1 base, with 9 bases sitting between them. This CDR3 is built from 14 residues.

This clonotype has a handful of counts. DNA for the CDR3: TGTGCCAGCAGCCCCCCGGTGGGGACTATCGATACCTACGAGCAGTACTTC. It specifies CASSPPVGTIDTYEQYF. This chain uses TRBV5-4 with TRBJ2-7, with 7 positions matching TRBD2. The CDR3 is made up of 17 amino acids. The junction had 15 bases not matched to a gene; V was cut back by 4 bases and J by 2 bases. The germline V gene has CDR1 SGHNT and CDR2 YYREEE (reference sequence).

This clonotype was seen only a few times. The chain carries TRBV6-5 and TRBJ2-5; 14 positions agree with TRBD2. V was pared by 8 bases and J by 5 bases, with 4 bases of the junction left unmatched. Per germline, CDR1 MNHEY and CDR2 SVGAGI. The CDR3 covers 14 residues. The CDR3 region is CASGLAGGVETQYF. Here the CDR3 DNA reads TGTGCCAGCGGACTAGCGGGGGGAGTTGAGACCCAGTACTTC.

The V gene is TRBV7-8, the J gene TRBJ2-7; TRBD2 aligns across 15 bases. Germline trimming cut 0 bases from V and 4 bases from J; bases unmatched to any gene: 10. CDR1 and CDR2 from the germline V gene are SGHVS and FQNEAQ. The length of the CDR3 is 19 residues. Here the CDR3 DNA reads TGTGCCAGCAGCTTAGCGGGGACTAGCGGGGGGCGGTTTGTGTACGAGCAGTACTTC. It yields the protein CASSLAGTSGGRFVYEQYF.

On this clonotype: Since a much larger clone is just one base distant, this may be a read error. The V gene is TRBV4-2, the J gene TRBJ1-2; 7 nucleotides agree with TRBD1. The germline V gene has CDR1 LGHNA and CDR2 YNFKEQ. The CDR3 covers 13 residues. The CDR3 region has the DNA TGTGCCAGCAGCCCCTCGACAGGGTATGGCTACATCTTC. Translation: CASSPSTGYGYIF.

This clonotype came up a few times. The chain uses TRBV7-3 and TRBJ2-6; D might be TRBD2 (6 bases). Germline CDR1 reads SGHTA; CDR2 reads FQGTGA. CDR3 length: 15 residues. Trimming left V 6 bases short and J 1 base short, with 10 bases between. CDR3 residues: CASRLEGSGANVLTF. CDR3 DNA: TGTGCCAGCAGGTTGGAGGGGTCTGGGGCCAACGTCCTGACTTTC.

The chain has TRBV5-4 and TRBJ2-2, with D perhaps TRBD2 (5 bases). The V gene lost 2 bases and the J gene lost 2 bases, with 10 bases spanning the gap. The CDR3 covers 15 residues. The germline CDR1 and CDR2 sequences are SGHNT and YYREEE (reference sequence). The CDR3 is CASSLAGINTGELFF. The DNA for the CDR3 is TGTGCCAGCAGCTTAGCCGGGATCAACACCGGGGAGCTGTTTTTT.

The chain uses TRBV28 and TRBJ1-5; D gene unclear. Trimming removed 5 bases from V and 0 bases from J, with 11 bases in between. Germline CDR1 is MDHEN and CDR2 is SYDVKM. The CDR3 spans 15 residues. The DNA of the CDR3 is TGTGCCAGCAGTGGCTTAGATTTTAGCAATCAGCCCCAGCATTTT. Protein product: CASSGLDFSNQPQHF.

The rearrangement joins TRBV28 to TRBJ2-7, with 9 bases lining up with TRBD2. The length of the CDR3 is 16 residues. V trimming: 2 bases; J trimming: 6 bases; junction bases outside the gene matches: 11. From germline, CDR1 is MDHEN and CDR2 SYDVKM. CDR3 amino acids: CASSLDWGLARTEQYF. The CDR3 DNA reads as TGTGCCAGCAGTTTAGATTGGGGACTAGCTCGCACCGAGCAGTACTTC. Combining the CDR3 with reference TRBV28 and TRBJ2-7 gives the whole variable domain DVKVTQSSRYLVKRTGEKVFLECVQDMDHENMFWYRQDPGLGLRLIYFSYDVKMKEKGDIPEGYSVSREKKERFSLILESASTNQTSMYLCASSLDWGLARTEQYFGPGTRLTVT.

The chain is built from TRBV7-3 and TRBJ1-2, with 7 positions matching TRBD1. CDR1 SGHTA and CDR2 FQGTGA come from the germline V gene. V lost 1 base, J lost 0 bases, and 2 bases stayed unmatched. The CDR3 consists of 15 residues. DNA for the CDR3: TGTGCCAGCAGCTTAAAAGGACAGGCTAACTATGGCTACACCTTC. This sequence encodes CASSLKGQANYGYTF.

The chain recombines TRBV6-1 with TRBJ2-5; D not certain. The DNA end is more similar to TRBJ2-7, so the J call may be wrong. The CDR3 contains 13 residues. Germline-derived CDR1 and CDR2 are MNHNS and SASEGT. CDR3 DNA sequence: TGTGCCAGCAGTGAAGCGGGAAACTACGAGCAGTACTTC. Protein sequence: CASSEAGNYEQYF.

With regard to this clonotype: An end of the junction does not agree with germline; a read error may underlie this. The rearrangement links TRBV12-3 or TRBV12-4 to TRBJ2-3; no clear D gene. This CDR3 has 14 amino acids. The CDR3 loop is CASSQFLQSDAQYF. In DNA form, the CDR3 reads TGTGCCAGCAGTCAGTTCTTGCAGTCAGATGCGCAGTATTTT.

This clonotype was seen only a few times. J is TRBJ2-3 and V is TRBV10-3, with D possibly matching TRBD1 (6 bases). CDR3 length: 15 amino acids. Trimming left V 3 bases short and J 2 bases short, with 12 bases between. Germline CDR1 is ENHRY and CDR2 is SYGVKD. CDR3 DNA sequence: TGTGCCATCAGTGAAGGGGGACATAACACAGATACGCAGTATTTT. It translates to CAISEGGHNTDTQYF.

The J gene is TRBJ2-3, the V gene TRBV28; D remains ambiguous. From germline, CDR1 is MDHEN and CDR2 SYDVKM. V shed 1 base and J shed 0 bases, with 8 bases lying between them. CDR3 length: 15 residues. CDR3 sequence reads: CASSLSDTSTDTQYF. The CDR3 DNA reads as TGTGCCAGCAGTTTATCAGATACTAGCACAGATACGCAGTATTTT.

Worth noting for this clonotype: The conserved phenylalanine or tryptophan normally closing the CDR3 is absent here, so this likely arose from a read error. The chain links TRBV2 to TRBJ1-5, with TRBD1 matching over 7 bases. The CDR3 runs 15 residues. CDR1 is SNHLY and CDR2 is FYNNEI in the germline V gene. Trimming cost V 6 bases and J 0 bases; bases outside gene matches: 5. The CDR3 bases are TGTGCCAGCAGACAGGGGCCGTATAGCAATCAGCCCCAGCATTGT. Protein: CASRQGPYSNQPQHC.

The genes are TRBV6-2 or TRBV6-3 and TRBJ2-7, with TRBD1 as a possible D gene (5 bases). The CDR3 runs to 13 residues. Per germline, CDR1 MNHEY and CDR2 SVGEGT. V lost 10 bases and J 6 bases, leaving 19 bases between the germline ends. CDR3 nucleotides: TGTGCCACCGTAAGTCCAGGGTTGGGCGAGCAGTACTTC. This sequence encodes CATVSPGLGEQYF.